Presented here are 14 T cell receptor beta chains from one specimen sequenced in a study of T cell changes during pregnancy in multiple sclerosis (dated by TCRdb to between 2018 and 2021). The library was obtained by the immunoSEQ multiplex PCR assay. This immuneACCESS table, as held by TCRdb, lists in-frame sequences with V and J called but not all clones. Of the missing ones, under half trace to an unresolved V gene in checked studies; the others have no known cause. In this sample the table shows tens of thousands of clones, roughly 89% of which occur a single time. Approximately 1.5% of the sample is taken by the ten largest. The input for sequencing was peripheral blood, taken in the third trimester of pregnancy. These receptors were obtained from a female donor in good health, enrolled as a control in a pregnancy study.

This clone was found a few times. The chain joins TRBV7-9 to TRBJ1-6; 8 bases are shared with TRBD1. CDR1 and CDR2 from the germline V gene are SEHNR and FQNEAQ (reference sequence). Trimming at V came to 5 bases and at J to 9 bases, leaving 9 bases not matched to a gene. The CDR3 has 15 amino acids. In nucleotides, the CDR3 is TGTGCCAGCAGCGAACCTCAGGGGGCAGGTTCACCCCTCCACTTT. Its protein is CASSEPQGAGSPLHF.

Written as DNA, the CDR3 is TGCGCCAGCAGCCAAGATGGGGACAGGGCGGTGGCCGGGGAGCTGTTTTTT. This gives the protein CASSQDGDRAVAGELFF. The chain recombines TRBV4-3 with TRBJ2-2; 9 bases line up with TRBD1. The CDR3 consists of 17 residues. Germline loops: CDR1 LGHNA, CDR2 YSLEER. V lost 0 bases to trimming and J lost 6 bases; unmatched junction nucleotides: 8.

This chain connects TRBV4-3 to TRBJ1-2; a possible D gene is TRBD1 (5 bases). V dropped 4 bases and J dropped 4 bases, with 16 bases sitting between them. Germline loops: CDR1 LGHNA, CDR2 YSLEER. This CDR3 is built from 15 residues. In nucleotides, the CDR3 is TGCGCCAGCAGCCCAGGAATAGGGGATCTCTATGGCTACACCTTC. Its protein is CASSPGIGDLYGYTF.

This clone has more than one count but fewer than ten. This chain uses TRBV6-6 with TRBJ2-5; 9 bases agree with TRBD1. Germline CDR1 reads MNHNY; CDR2 reads SVGAGI (reference sequence). This CDR3 comprises 13 residues. CDR3 protein: CASQGQGQETQYF. CDR3 coding DNA: TGTGCGAGTCAGGGACAGGGACAAGAGACCCAGTACTTC.

This chain joins TRBV6-5 and TRBJ2-1; D possibly corresponds to TRBD2 (6 bases). V lost 5 bases, J lost 5 bases, and 16 bases lay in between. The CDR3 extends over 15 amino acids. Germline CDR1 reads MNHEY; CDR2 reads SVGAGI. The CDR3 reads CASSGGSLGNNEQFF. The CDR3 DNA reads TGTGCCAGCAGTGGAGGGTCCTTGGGTAACAATGAGCAGTTCTTC.

The chain links TRBV7-9 to TRBJ2-6; a possible D gene is TRBD1 (5 bases). Germline lookup yields CDR1 SEHNR and CDR2 FQNEAQ (reference sequence). The CDR3 loop spans 13 amino acids. The CDR3 coding sequence is TGTGCTACCCTGACAGCTGGGGCCAACGTCCTGACTTTC. Translated, it gives CATLTAGANVLTF. Variable domain in full (rest from reference TRBV7-9 and TRBJ2-6): DTGVSQNPRHKITKRGQNVTFRCDPISEHNRLYWYRQTLGQGPEFLTYFQNEAQLEKSRLLSDRFSAERPKGSFSTLEIQRTEQGDSAMYLCATLTAGANVLTFGAGSRLTVL.

The chain uses TRBV9 and TRBJ2-3; 12 bases agree with TRBD2. Trimming removed 5 bases from V and 1 base from J; junction bases left unmatched: 8. CDR1 SGDLS and CDR2 YYNGEE come from the germline V gene. The CDR3 runs 17 residues. The CDR3 DNA follows: TGTGCCAGCAGTAGACTAGCGGGGGCCGCGGGCACAGATACGCAGTATTTT. It translates to CASSRLAGAAGTDTQYF.

Worth noting for this clone: Other DNA sequences of this sample code for an identical CDR3. This rearrangement joins TRBV6-6 to TRBJ2-7; 8 bases fit TRBD1. With V trimmed by 2 bases and J by 4 bases, 4 bases remained unmatched. The CDR3 runs to 14 residues. The germline V gene has CDR1 MNHNY and CDR2 SVGAGI (reference sequence). CDR3 sequence (DNA): TGTGCCAGCAGTTACGGACAGGGTACATACGAGCAGTACTTC. It is translated as CASSYGQGTYEQYF.

The CDR3 region is CASHGTGSTDTQYF. The DNA of the CDR3 is TGCGCCAGCCACGGGACAGGGAGCACAGATACGCAGTATTTT. This chain uses TRBV5-1 with TRBJ2-3; TRBD1 agrees at 9 bases. There are 14 residues in the CDR3. CDR1 is SGHRS and CDR2 is YFSETQ in the germline V gene. After removal of 7 bases from V and 0 bases from J, the junction contained 3 bases not matched to a gene.

The chain links TRBV11-2 to TRBJ1-1; 7 bases are a match to TRBD1. This CDR3 contains 13 residues. The trim removed 8 bases at V and 4 bases at J, leaving 7 bases unmatched. Germline CDR1 reads SGHAT; CDR2 reads FQNNGV. The CDR3 reads CASRRGKGTEAFF. The CDR3 nucleotides are TGTGCCAGCCGCAGGGGGAAGGGCACTGAAGCTTTCTTT. Drawing the rest from reference TRBV11-2 and TRBJ1-1, the complete variable domain is EAGVAQSPRYKIIEKRQSVAFWCNPISGHATLYWYQQILGQGPKLLIQFQNNGVVDDSQLPKDRFSAERLKGVDSTLKIQPAKLEDSAVYLCASRRGKGTEAFFGQGTRLTVV.

The chain is built from TRBV4-2 and TRBJ1-4; D not resolved. Trimming removed 3 bases at V and 7 bases at J, with 24 bases between. The CDR3 extends over 18 amino acids. Germline V gene data show CDR1 as LGHNA and CDR2 as YNFKEQ. The CDR3 nucleotides are TGTGCCAGCAGCCATCCCCTGCGGGAAAAAAGAGGAGGTGAAAAACTGTTTTTT. The encoded protein is CASSHPLREKRGGEKLFF.

The chain joins TRBV30 to TRBJ1-2; no clear D gene. The CDR3 consists of 13 residues. In germline, CDR1 is GTSNPN, CDR2 SVGIG (reference sequence). Trimming removed 0 bases at V and 4 bases at J, with 9 bases between. This CDR3 is CAWSVEGFYGYTF. In DNA, the CDR3 is TGTGCCTGGAGTGTAGAGGGCTTCTATGGCTACACCTTC. Full variable domain (missing parts from reference TRBV30 and TRBJ1-2): SQTIHQWPATLVQPVGSPLSLECTVEGTSNPNLYWYRQAAGRGLQLLFYSVGIGQISSEVPQNLSASRPQDRQFILSSKKLLLSDSGFYLCAWSVEGFYGYTFGSGTRLTVV.

The chain couples TRBV6-5 to TRBJ1-6, with D hard to call. This CDR3 region has 15 residues. Germline V gene data show CDR1 as MNHEY and CDR2 as SVGAGI. The ends were cut back, 4 bases at V and 2 bases at J, with 9 bases in the middle. The CDR3 loop reads CASSSQRTYNSPLHF. The CDR3 region has the DNA TGTGCCAGCAGTTCTCAGAGGACCTATAATTCACCCCTCCACTTT.

The chain has TRBV28 and TRBJ2-1; perhaps TRBD1 as D (6 bases). V lost 4 bases to trimming and J lost 15 bases, with 10 bases between them. The length of the CDR3 is 10 residues. Per the germline V gene, CDR1 is MDHEN and CDR2 is SYDVKM. CDR3 sequence: CASSSGVPFF. The DNA for the CDR3 is TGTGCCAGCAGTTCAGGGGTCCCGTTCTTC.